These 2 T cell receptor beta chains were sequenced from one sample in a study of beta chain features in type 1 diabetes. Study-level results: There was a moderate but significant shortening of TCRB CDR3s in all four CD4+ subsets of Type 1 diabetes patients.

These receptors' targets are unknown. Reverse transcription of all isolated RNA meant that expressed TCRB transcripts were sequenced. This table comes from immunoSEQ multiplex PCR, and its TCRdb copy is limited to in-frame clones, with some not included. The sample consists of 140,000 to 150,000 clones, around 13% of them appearing once. The sample taken for sequencing was central memory CD4+ T cells from blood. The source is a man between 18 and 35 years old with type 1 diabetes.

In its sample, this clone was seen a few times. The J gene is TRBJ2-5, the V gene TRBV28; possible D gene TRBD1, 6 bases. Per the germline V gene, CDR1 is MDHEN and CDR2 is SYDVKM. The CDR3 has 13 residues. V gave up 5 bases and J gave up 4 bases, with 11 bases separating them. The CDR3 DNA reads TGTGCCAGCAGTCTCCGACAGGTAGAGACCCAGTACTTC. It specifies CASSLRQVETQYF. Combining the CDR3 with reference TRBV28 and TRBJ2-5 gives the whole variable domain DVKVTQSSRYLVKRTGEKVFLECVQDMDHENMFWYRQDPGLGLRLIYFSYDVKMKEKGDIPEGYSVSREKKERFSLILESASTNQTSMYLCASSLRQVETQYFGPGTRLLVL.

The chain carries TRBV28 and TRBJ2-6; no reliable D call. The germline V and J ends were trimmed by 5 bases and 1 base, with 6 bases remaining between them. CDR1 and CDR2 from the germline V gene are MDHEN and SYDVKM. The length of the CDR3 is 14 residues. CDR3 nucleotides: TGTGCCAGCAGTCCGTTTTCTGGGGCCAACGTCCTGACTTTC. Its translation: CASSPFSGANVLTF. The full variable domain, completed using reference TRBV28 and TRBJ2-6, is DVKVTQSSRYLVKRTGEKVFLECVQDMDHENMFWYRQDPGLGLRLIYFSYDVKMKEKGDIPEGYSVSREKKERFSLILESASTNQTSMYLCASSPFSGANVLTFGAGSRLTVL.